A selection of T cell receptor beta chains follows, all from one sample in a study of control samples from healthy donors and cancer patients. Libraries were prepared by immunoSEQ multiplex PCR; TCRdb keeps only in-frame clonotypes and omits some of them. The profile covers 160,000 or so clones, with approximately 94% appearing a single time and approximately 15% taken by the ten largest. What was sequenced was PBMCs. The receptors originated from a man aged 60 to 69 with colorectal cancer. The CDR3 runs from the conserved cysteine through the conserved F or W. D genes are given only for firm matches. Clone sizes are given selectively: once, few, many, or a class where the clone is expanded.

J	size	D	V	CDR3
TRBJ1-1	.	.	TRBV5-1	CASWGQNTEAFF
TRBJ1-4	once	TRBD1	TRBV19	CASTRTTGTNEKLFF
TRBJ1-1	.	TRBD1	TRBV5-1	CASSSGQMNTEAFF
TRBJ2-7	.	.	TRBV5-1	CASSLAGSDEQYF
TRBJ1-5	.	TRBD1	TRBV19	CASRTQNDRGRFQPQHF
TRBJ2-7	.	.	TRBV19	CASSRDTTYEQYF
TRBJ2-2	.	.	TRBV5-1	CASSLHRNTGELFF
TRBJ1-2	.	TRBD1	TRBV19	CASSTGTGGLRGYGYTF
TRBJ1-1	.	.	TRBV3-1/TRBV3-2	CASKVVASFSSTEAFF
TRBJ2-6	.	.	TRBV7-2	CASSSFGSGANVLTF